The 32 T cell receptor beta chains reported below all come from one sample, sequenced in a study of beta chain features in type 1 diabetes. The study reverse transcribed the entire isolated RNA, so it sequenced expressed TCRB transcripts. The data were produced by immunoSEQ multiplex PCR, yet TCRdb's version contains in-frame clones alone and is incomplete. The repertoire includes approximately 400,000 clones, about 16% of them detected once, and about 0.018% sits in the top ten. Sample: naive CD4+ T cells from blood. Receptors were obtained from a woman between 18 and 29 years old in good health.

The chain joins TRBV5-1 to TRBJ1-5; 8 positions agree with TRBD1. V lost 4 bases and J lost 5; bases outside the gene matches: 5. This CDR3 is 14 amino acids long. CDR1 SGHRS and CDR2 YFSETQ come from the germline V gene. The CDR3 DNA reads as TGCGCCAGCAGCCCGGACAGGGACTATCAGCCCCAGCATTTT. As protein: CASSPDRDYQPQHF.

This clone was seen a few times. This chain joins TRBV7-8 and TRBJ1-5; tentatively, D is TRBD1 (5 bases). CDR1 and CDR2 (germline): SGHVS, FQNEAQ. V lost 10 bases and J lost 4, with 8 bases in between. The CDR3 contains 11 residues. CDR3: CATGGNQPQHF. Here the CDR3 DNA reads TGTGCCACCGGGGGGAATCAGCCCCAGCATTTT. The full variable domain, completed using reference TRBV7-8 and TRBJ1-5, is GAGVSQSPRYKVAKRGQDVALRCDPISGHVSLFWYQQALGQGPEFLTYFQNEAQLDKSGLPSDRFFAERPEGSVSTLKIQRTQQEDSAVYLCATGGNQPQHFGDGTRLSIL.

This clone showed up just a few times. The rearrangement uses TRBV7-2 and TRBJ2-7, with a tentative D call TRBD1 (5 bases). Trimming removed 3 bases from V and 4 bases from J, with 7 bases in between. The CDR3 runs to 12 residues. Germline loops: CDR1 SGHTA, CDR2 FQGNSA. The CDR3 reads CASSFYRYEQYF. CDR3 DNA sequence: TGTGCCAGCAGCTTCTACAGGTACGAGCAGTACTTC.

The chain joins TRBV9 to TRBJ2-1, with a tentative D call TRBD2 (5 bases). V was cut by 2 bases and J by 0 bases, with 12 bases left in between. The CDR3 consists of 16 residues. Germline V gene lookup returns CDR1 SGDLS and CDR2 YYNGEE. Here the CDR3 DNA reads TGTGCCAGCAGCGTGGCTAGCCACTCCTCCTACAATGAGCAGTTCTTC. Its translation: CASSVASHSSYNEQFF.

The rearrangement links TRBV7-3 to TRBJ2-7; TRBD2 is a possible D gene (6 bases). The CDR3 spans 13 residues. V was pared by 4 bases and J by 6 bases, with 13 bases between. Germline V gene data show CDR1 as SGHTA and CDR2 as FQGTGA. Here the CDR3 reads CASSWDGGTEQYF. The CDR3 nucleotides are TGTGCCAGCAGCTGGGACGGGGGTACCGAGCAGTACTTC.

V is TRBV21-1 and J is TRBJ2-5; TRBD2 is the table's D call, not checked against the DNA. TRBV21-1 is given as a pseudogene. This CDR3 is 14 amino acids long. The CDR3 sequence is CASRNLAGQETQYF. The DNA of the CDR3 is TGTGCCAGTAGAAACCTAGCGGGGCAAGAGACCCAGTACTTC.

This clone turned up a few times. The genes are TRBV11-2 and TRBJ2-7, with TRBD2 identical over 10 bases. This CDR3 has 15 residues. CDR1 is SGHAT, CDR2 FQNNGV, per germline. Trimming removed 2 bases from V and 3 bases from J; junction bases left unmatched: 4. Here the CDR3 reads CASSLYGTSDYEQYF. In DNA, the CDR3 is TGTGCCAGCAGCTTATACGGGACTAGCGACTACGAGCAGTACTTC.

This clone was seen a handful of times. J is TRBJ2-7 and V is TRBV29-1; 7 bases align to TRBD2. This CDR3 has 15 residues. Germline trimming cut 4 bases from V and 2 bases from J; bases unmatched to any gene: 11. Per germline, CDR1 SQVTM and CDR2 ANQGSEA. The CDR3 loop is CSVAIASGTTYEQYF. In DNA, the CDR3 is TGCAGCGTTGCCATAGCAAGCGGGACCACCTACGAGCAGTACTTC.

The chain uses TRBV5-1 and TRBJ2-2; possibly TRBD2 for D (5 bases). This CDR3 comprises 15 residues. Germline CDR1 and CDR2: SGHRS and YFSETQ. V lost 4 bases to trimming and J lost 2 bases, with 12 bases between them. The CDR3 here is CASSPPGVNTGELFF. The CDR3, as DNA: TGCGCCAGCAGCCCGCCCGGGGTCAACACCGGGGAGCTGTTTTTT.

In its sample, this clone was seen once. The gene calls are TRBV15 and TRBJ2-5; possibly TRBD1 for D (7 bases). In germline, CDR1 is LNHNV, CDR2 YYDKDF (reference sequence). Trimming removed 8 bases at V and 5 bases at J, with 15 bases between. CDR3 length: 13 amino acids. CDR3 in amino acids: CATRRGPRETQYF. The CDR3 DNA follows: TGTGCCACCCGGAGGGGGCCCCGGGAGACCCAGTACTTC.

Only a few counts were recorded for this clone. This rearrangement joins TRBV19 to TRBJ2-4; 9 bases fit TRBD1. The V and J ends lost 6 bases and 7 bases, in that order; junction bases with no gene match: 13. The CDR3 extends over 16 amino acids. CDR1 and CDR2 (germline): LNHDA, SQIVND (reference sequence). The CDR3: CASRERTGEGINIQYF. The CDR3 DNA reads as TGTGCCAGTAGGGAAAGGACAGGGGAGGGTATTAACATTCAGTACTTC.

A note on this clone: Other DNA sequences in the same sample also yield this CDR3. In nucleotides, the CDR3 is TGTGCCAGCTCACCAACAGTCCGCTCCTACGAGCAGTACTTC. Protein product: CASSPTVRSYEQYF. The chain joins TRBV18 to TRBJ2-7, with D unclear. Trimming cost V 2 bases and J 0 bases, with 8 bases left between them. CDR1 KGHSH and CDR2 LQKENI come from the germline V gene. CDR3 size: 14 residues.

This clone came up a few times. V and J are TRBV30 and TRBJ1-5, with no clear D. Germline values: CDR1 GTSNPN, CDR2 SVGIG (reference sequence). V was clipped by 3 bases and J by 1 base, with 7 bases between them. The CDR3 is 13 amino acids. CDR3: CAWSNQSNQPQHF. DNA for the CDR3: TGTGCCTGGAGCAACCAGAGCAATCAGCCCCAGCATTTT.

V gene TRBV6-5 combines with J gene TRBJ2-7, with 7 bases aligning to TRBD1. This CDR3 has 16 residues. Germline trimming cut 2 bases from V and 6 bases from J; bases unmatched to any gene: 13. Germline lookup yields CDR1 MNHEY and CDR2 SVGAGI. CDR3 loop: CASSYRGPPLLGEQYF. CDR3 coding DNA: TGTGCCAGCAGTTACAGGGGGCCTCCCCTTTTAGGCGAGCAGTACTTC.

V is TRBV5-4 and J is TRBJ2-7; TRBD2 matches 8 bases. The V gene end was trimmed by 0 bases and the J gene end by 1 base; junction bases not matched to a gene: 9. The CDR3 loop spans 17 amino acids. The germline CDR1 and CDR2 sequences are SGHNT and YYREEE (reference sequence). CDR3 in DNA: TGTGCCAGCAGCTTGGATCGTGGCGGGGGGACTTCCTACGAGCAGTACTTC. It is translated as CASSLDRGGGTSYEQYF.

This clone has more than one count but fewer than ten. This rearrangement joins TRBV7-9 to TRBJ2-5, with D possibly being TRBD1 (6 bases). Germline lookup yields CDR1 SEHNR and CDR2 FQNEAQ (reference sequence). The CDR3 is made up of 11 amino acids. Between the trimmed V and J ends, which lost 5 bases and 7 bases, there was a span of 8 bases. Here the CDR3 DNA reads TGTGCCAGCAGCCCACAGGGGACCCAGTACTTC. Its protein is CASSPQGTQYF.

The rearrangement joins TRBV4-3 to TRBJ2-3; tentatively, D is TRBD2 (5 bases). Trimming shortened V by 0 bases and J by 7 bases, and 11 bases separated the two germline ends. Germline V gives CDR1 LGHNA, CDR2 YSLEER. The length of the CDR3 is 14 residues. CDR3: CASSQEVASYTQYF. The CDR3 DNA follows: TGCGCCAGCAGCCAAGAGGTAGCGAGTTATACGCAGTATTTT.

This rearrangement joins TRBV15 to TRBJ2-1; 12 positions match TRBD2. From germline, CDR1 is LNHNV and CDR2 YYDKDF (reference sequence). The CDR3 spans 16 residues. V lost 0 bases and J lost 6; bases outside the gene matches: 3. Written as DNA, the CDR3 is TGTGCCACCAGCAGAGACACTAGCGGGAGGTTCAATGAGCAGTTCTTC. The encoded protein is CATSRDTSGRFNEQFF.

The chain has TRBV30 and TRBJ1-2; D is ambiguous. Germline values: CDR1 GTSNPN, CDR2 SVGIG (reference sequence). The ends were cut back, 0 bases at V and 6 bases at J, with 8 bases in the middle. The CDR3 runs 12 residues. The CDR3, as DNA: TGTGCCTGGAGTGTGGTAGTGGATGGCTACACCTTC. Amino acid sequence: CAWSVVVDGYTF.

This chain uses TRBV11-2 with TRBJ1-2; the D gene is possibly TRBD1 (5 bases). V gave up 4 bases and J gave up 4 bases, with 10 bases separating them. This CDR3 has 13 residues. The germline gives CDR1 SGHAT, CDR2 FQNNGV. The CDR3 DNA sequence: TGTGCCAGCAGCTCTCGGGGGGGCTATGGCTACACCTTC. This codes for CASSSRGGYGYTF.

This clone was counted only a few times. The CDR3 region has the DNA TGTGCCAGCAGTTTATTACCCACAGGTTCCTACGAGCAGTACTTC. Amino acid sequence: CASSLLPTGSYEQYF. The chain has TRBV27 and TRBJ2-7; perhaps TRBD1 as D (5 bases). This CDR3 contains 15 residues. The germline V and J ends were trimmed by 1 base and 1 base, with 11 bases remaining between them. The germline V gene encodes CDR1 MNHEY and CDR2 SMNVEV (reference sequence).

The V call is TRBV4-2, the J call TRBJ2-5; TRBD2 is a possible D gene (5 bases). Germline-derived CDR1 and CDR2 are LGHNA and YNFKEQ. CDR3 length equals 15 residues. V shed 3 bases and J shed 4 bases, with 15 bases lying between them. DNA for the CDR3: TGTGCCAGCAGCCAGGCTTCCCTAGCTCGAGAGACCCAGTACTTC. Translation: CASSQASLARETQYF.

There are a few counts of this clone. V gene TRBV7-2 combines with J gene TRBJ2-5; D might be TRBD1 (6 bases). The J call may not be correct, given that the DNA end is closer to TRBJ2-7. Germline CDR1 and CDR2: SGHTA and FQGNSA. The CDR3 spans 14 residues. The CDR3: CASSLGVRGLEQYF. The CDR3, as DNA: TGTGCCAGCAGCTTAGGGGTCAGGGGCCTCGAGCAGTACTTC.

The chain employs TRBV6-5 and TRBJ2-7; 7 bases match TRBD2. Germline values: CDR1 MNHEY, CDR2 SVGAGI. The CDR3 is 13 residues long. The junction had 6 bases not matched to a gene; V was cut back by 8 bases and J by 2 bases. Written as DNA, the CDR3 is TGTGCCAGCCTTAGGGAGGGAACCTACGAGCAGTACTTC. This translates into CASLREGTYEQYF.

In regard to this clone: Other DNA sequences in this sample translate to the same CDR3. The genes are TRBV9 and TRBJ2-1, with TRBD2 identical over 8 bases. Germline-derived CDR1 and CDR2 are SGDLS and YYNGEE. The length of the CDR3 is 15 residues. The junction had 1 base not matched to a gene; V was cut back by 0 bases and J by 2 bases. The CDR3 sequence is CASSVGGGPYNEQFF. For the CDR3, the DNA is TGTGCCAGCAGCGTAGGCGGGGGGCCCTACAATGAGCAGTTCTTC.

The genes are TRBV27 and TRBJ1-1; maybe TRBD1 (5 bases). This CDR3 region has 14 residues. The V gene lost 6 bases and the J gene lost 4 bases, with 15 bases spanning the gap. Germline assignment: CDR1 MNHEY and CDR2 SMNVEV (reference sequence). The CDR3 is CASRGTGPGTEAFF. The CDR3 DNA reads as TGTGCCAGCAGAGGAACAGGCCCTGGCACTGAAGCTTTCTTT.

The CDR3 here is CASSVGAGTGNTGELFF. The CDR3 DNA reads TGTGCCAGCAGCGTAGGAGCCGGGACAGGGAACACCGGGGAGCTGTTTTTT. This rearrangement joins TRBV9 to TRBJ2-2; TRBD1 aligns across 8 bases. The CDR3 totals 17 residues. V was clipped by 0 bases and J by 1 base; unmatched bases: 5. Germline lookup yields CDR1 SGDLS and CDR2 YYNGEE.

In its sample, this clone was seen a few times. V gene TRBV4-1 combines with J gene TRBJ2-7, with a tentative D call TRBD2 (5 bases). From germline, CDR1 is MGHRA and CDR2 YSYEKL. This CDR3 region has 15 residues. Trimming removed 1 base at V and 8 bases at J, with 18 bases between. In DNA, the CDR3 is TGCGCCAGCAGCCAAGGATTAGGTCGGGGTTATAAGCAGTACTTC. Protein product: CASSQGLGRGYKQYF.

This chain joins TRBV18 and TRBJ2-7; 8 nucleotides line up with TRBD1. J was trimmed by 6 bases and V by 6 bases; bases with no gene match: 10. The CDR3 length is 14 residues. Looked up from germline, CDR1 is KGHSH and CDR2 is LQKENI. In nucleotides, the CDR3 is TGTGCCAGCTCTACTAAGAGACAGGGGAGCGAGCAGTACTTC. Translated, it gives CASSTKRQGSEQYF.

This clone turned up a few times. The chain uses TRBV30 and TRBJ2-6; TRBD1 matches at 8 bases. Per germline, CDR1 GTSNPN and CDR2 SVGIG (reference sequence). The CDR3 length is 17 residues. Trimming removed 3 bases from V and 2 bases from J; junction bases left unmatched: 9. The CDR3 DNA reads TGTGCCTGGAGGAGAGGACAGGGCCTCCCTGGGGCCAACGTCCTGACTTTC. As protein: CAWRRGQGLPGANVLTF.

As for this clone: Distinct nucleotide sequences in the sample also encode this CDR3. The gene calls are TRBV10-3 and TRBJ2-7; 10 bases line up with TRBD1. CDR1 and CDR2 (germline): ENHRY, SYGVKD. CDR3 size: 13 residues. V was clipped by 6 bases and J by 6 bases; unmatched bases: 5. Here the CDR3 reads CAIRGTGVGEQYF. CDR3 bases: TGTGCCATCAGGGGGACAGGGGTCGGCGAGCAGTACTTC.

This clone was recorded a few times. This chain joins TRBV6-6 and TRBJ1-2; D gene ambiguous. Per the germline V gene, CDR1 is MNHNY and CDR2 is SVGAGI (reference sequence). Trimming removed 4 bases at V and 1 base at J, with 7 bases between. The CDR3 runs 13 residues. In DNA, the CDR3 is TGTGCCAGCAGTTTAGTCGATAACTATGGCTACACCTTC. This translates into CASSLVDNYGYTF.